The 3 T cell receptor beta chains below all came from one sample that was sequenced in a study of Tregs in tolerant kidney transplant recipients. The table came from immunoSEQ multiplex PCR; TCRdb's copy has only in-frame clones and leaves some out. Recorded for this sample: tens of thousands of clones. The sample was CD8+ T cells from blood, taken before the transplant. The receptors derive from a human donor who received a combined kidney and bone marrow transplant.

To note about this clone: The read falls 3 residues short of the CDR3 end, and the missing part is taken from the germline J gene. The chain has TRBV9 and TRBJ2-3; 9 nucleotides line up with TRBD2. This CDR3 contains 16 residues. J was trimmed by 0 bases and V by 4 bases; bases with no gene match: 6. Germline values: CDR1 SGDLS, CDR2 YYNGEE. The sequenced CDR3 bases are TGTGCCAGCAGCTCTCGACTAGCGGAGAGCACAGATACG. Translated: CASSSRLAESTDT. The complete CDR3 protein is CASSSRLAESTDTQYF.

In regard to this clone: The read finishes 3 residues shy of the CDR3 end, and the germline J gene is used to complete it. The chain combines TRBV7-6 with TRBJ2-3; possibly TRBD1 for D (5 bases). V lost 2 bases to trimming and J lost 0 bases, with 6 bases between them. Germline V gene lookup returns CDR1 SGHVS and CDR2 FNYEAQ. This CDR3 is 14 amino acids long. The CDR3 DNA, read in part, is TGTGCCAGCAGCTTAAGGGGTAGCACAGATACG. Its protein product is CASSLRGSTDT. The entire CDR3 protein reads CASSLRGSTDTQYF.

Note on this clone: From the germline J gene comes the end of the CDR3, since the read stops 3 residues before it. The gene calls are TRBV29-1 and TRBJ1-1; D is ambiguous. The CDR3 is 12 residues long. Germline V CDR1 and CDR2: SQVTM, ANQGSEA. Trimming took 1 base from V and 0 from J, leaving 3 bases between them. This CDR3 is CSVEAMNTEAFF. The sequenced CDR3 bases are TGCAGCGTTGAAGCAATGAACACTGAA.